Shown below are 17 T cell receptor beta chains from a single sample sequenced in a study of blood T cell repertoires in COVID-19. Using immunoSEQ multiplex PCR, the repertoire was profiled, and TCRdb retains in-frame clones only, with some absent. The table records 200,000 to 250,000 clones, 70% to 85% of them present only once. What was sequenced was PBMCs or T cells enriched from blood (not recorded which). Receptors originate from a man in his fifties or sixties who had recovered from COVID-19.

In this sample, this clone turned up a few times. V is TRBV7-2 and J is TRBJ2-5, with 9 positions matching TRBD1. The germline gives CDR1 SGHTA, CDR2 FQGNSA. The V segment lost 5 bases and the J segment 2 bases; nucleotides outside the gene matches: 6. The CDR3 is 15 amino acids. CDR3 amino acids: CASSLQGTGQETQYF. For the CDR3, the DNA is TGTGCCAGCAGCCTCCAGGGGACAGGGCAAGAGACCCAGTACTTC.

The V call is TRBV2, the J call TRBJ2-7, with 11 bases fitting TRBD2. The germline V gene encodes CDR1 SNHLY and CDR2 FYNNEI. J was trimmed by 0 bases and V by 2 bases; bases with no gene match: 6. CDR3 size: 17 residues. CDR3 in amino acids: CASSEFGLAGGSYEQYF. As DNA, the CDR3 is TGTGCCAGCAGTGAATTTGGGCTAGCGGGGGGCTCCTACGAGCAGTACTTC.

This clone was counted once. The chain employs TRBV6-2 or TRBV6-3 and TRBJ2-2; TRBD1 matches 11 bases. The CDR3 loop spans 16 amino acids. J lost 4 bases, V lost 4 bases, and 5 bases had no gene match. CDR1 is MNHEY, CDR2 SVGEGT, per germline. CDR3 coding DNA: TGTGCCAGCAGTTCCCCGGGACAGGGGGTCACCGGGGAGCTGTTTTTT. Translating it yields CASSSPGQGVTGELFF.

In its sample, this clone was seen once. The CDR3 region is CAWSAGGTYEQYF. The DNA for the CDR3 is TGTGCCTGGAGCGCCGGGGGGACCTACGAGCAGTACTTC. The chain uses TRBV30 and TRBJ2-7; 7 bases are shared with TRBD2. The CDR3 has 13 amino acids. Germline trimming cut 3 bases from V and 2 bases from J; bases unmatched to any gene: 4. In germline, CDR1 is GTSNPN, CDR2 SVGIG (reference sequence).

The rearrangement uses TRBV18 and TRBJ1-1, with a possible D match to TRBD1 (5 bases). Germline CDR1 KGHSH, CDR2 LQKENI. The CDR3 covers 14 residues. V shed 8 bases and J shed 1 base, with 14 bases lying between them. CDR3 region: CASRSGGSNTEAFF. CDR3 in DNA: TGTGCCAGCCGATCCGGGGGGTCGAACACTGAAGCTTTCTTT. Using reference TRBV18 and TRBJ1-1 for the parts outside the CDR3, the full variable domain is NAGVMQNPRHLVRRRGQEARLRCSPMKGHSHVYWYRQLPEEGLKFMVYLQKENIIDESGMPKERFSAEFPKEGPSILRIQQVVRGDSAAYFCASRSGGSNTEAFFGQGTRLTVV.

The chain links TRBV11-1 to TRBJ2-3, with TRBD2 matching 12 bases. Trimming removed 4 bases from V and 1 base from J; junction bases left unmatched: 3. Per germline, CDR1 SGHAT and CDR2 FQDESV (reference sequence). This CDR3 is built from 16 residues. CDR3 sequence (DNA): TGTGCCAGCAGCTCAAGACTAGCGGGGGGCACAGATACGCAGTATTTT. Translation: CASSSRLAGGTDTQYF.

This clone was detected only once. This sequence joins TRBV3-1 (or the pseudogene TRBV3-2) and TRBJ2-7; 7 positions match TRBD2. Trimming cost V 3 bases and J 6 bases; bases outside gene matches: 5. Germline V CDR1 and CDR2: LGHDT, YNNKEL (reference sequence). The CDR3 has 13 residues. CDR3 bases: TGTGCCAGCAGCCAGGGAGGGGTTTCCGAGCAGTACTTC. This translates into CASSQGGVSEQYF.

The chain carries TRBV10-2 and TRBJ1-1; TRBD1 might be the D (6 bases). CDR3 length: 17 amino acids. Germline-derived CDR1 and CDR2 are WSHSY and SAAADI. Trimming pared 3 bases from V and 5 bases from J, leaving 22 bases between. The CDR3 bases are TGCGCCAGCAGTGAATTCCTACAGGGAGGGGGTGGAACTGAAGCTTTCTTT. It is translated as CASSEFLQGGGGTEAFF.

Only one count was recorded for this clone. This sequence joins TRBV5-4 and TRBJ2-2, with D possibly being TRBD1 (6 bases). Per germline, CDR1 SGHNT and CDR2 YYREEE (reference sequence). The V end was cut by 1 base, the J end by 2 bases, with 9 bases between. CDR3 length: 15 residues. CDR3 sequence (DNA): TGTGCCAGCAGCTTGTCGGACAGAAACACCGGGGAGCTGTTTTTT. Its translation is CASSLSDRNTGELFF.

DNA of the CDR3: TGTGCCAGCAGTGGGAATTCCCGCAGGGAAACCAACTATGGCTACACCTTC. Translating it yields CASSGNSRRETNYGYTF. V gene TRBV6-1 combines with J gene TRBJ1-2; tentatively, D is TRBD1 (5 bases). CDR1 is MNHNS, CDR2 SASEGT, per germline. The CDR3 sequence is 17 residues long. The V end lost 4 bases, the J end lost 2 bases, and 20 bases lay between the germline ends.

This chain joins TRBV15 and TRBJ2-2; 9 bases line up with TRBD2. The CDR3 runs to 16 residues. Trimming took 3 bases from V and 4 from J; bases not matched to a gene: 6. Germline CDR1 and CDR2: LNHNV and YYDKDF (reference sequence). The CDR3: CATSSPPGLATGELFF. The CDR3 DNA follows: TGTGCCACCAGCAGTCCGCCGGGACTAGCCACCGGGGAGCTGTTTTTT.

The chain carries TRBV11-2 and TRBJ2-3; D uncertain. The CDR3 is made up of 19 amino acids. Germline-derived CDR1 and CDR2 are SGHAT and FQNNGV. Trimming took 3 bases from V and 0 from J, leaving 22 bases between them. CDR3 amino acids: CASSLRPGPEFTSTDTQYF. CDR3 DNA sequence: TGTGCCAGCAGCTTGAGACCGGGTCCTGAATTTACTAGCACAGATACGCAGTATTTT.

This chain connects TRBV11-3 to TRBJ2-5, with a possible D match to TRBD1 (5 bases). From germline, CDR1 is SGHNT and CDR2 YENEEA. With 5 bases removed from V and 2 bases from J, the gap between germline ends came to 12 bases. The CDR3 runs to 14 residues. The CDR3 spells CASSPGHLQETQYF. As DNA, the CDR3 is TGTGCCAGCAGCCCCGGACACTTACAAGAGACCCAGTACTTC. Complete variable domain (other parts from reference TRBV11-3 and TRBJ2-5): EAGVVQSPRYKIIEKKQPVAFWCNPISGHNTLYWYLQNLGQGPELLIRYENEEAVDDSQLPKDRFSAERLKGVDSTLKIQPAELGDSAVYLCASSPGHLQETQYFGPGTRLLVL.

DNA for the CDR3: TGTGCCAGTAGTATCCTTGGGGCAAATTCACCCCTCCACTTT. This gives the protein CASSILGANSPLHF. The rearrangement uses TRBV19 and TRBJ1-6; TRBD1 might be the D (5 bases). This CDR3 is built from 14 residues. Germline CDR1 reads LNHDA; CDR2 reads SQIVND (reference sequence). Trimming removed 3 bases at V and 7 bases at J, with 10 bases between. Full variable domain (remainder filled in from reference TRBV19 and TRBJ1-6): DGGITQSPKYLFRKEGQNVTLSCEQNLNHDAMYWYRQDPGQGLRLIYYSQIVNDFQKGDIAEGYSVSREKKESFPLTVTSAQKNPTAFYLCASSILGANSPLHFGNGTRLTVT.

The chain is built from TRBV19 and TRBJ1-3, with D hard to call. CDR3 length: 16 amino acids. V was shortened by 7 bases and J by 0 bases, with 16 bases between the two germline ends. Germline values: CDR1 LNHDA, CDR2 SQIVND (reference sequence). The CDR3 DNA sequence: TGTGCCAGTACCAACACTACCCGGGGCTCTGGAAACACCATATATTTT. This sequence encodes CASTNTTRGSGNTIYF.

V is TRBV7-3 and J is TRBJ2-2, with a tentative D call TRBD1 (5 bases). The CDR3 runs to 14 residues. Germline loops: CDR1 SGHTA, CDR2 FQGTGA. V was pared by 5 bases and J by 6 bases, with 13 bases between. CDR3 DNA: TGTGCCAGCAGCCGGACATGGCTGTCCGGGGAGCTGTTTTTT. This encodes CASSRTWLSGELFF.

The chain is built from TRBV7-2 and TRBJ2-2, with D maybe TRBD1 (5 bases). Germline V gives CDR1 SGHTA, CDR2 FQGNSA. The CDR3 is 14 residues long. V lost 4 bases and J 5 bases, leaving 11 bases between the germline ends. CDR3 loop: CASSSIRATGELFF. The CDR3 nucleotides are TGTGCCAGCAGCTCCATCAGGGCTACCGGGGAGCTGTTTTTT.